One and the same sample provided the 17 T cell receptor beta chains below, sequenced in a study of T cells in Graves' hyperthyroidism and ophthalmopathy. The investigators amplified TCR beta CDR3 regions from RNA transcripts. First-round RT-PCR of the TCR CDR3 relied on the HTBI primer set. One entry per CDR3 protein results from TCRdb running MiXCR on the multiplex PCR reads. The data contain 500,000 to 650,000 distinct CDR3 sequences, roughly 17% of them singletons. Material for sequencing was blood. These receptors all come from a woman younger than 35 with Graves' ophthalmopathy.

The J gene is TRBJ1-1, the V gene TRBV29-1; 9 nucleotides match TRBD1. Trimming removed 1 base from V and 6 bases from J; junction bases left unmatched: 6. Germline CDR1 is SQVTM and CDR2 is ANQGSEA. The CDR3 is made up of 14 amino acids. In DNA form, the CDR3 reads TGCAGCGTTGAAGTGCCCGGGACAGGGTCTGAAGCTTTCTTT. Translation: CSVEVPGTGSEAFF.

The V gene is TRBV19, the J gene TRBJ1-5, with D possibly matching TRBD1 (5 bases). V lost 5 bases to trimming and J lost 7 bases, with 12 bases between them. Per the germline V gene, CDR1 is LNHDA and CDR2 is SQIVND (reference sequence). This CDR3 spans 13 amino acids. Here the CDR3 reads CASSWQGWQPQHF. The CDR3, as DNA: TGTGCCAGTAGTTGGCAGGGCTGGCAGCCCCAGCATTTT.

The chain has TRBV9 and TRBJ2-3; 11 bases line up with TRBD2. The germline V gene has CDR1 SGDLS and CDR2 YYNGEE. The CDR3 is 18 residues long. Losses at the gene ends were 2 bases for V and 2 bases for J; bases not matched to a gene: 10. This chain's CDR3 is CASSVHSGGATVTDTQYF. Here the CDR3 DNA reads TGTGCCAGCAGCGTTCATAGCGGGGGGGCCACGGTCACAGATACGCAGTATTTT.

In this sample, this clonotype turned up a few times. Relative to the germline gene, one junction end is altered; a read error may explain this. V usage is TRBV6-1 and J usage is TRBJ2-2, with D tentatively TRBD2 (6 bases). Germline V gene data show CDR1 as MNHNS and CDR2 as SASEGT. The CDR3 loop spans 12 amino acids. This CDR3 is CASTRGEQTAIF. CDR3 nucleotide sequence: TGTGCCAGCACCCGCGGGGAACAAACAGCGATTTTT.

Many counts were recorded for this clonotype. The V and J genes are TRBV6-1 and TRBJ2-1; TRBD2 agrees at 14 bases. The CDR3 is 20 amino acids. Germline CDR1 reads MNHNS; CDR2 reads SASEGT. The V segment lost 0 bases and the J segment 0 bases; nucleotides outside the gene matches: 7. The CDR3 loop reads CASSEATGLAGATSYNEQFF. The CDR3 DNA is TGTGCCAGCAGTGAAGCTACGGGACTAGCGGGAGCGACCTCCTACAATGAGCAGTTCTTC.

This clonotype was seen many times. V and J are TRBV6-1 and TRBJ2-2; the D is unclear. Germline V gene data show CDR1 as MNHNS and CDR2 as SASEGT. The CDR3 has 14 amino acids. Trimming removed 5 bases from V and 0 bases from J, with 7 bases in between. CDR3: CASSSSPNTGELFF. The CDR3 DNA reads TGTGCCAGCAGTTCCAGCCCGAACACCGGGGAGCTGTTTTTT.

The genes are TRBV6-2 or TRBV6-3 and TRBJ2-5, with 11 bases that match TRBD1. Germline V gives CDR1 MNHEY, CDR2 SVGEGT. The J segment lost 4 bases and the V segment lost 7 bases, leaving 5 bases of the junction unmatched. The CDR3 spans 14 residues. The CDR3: CASIGQGARETQYF. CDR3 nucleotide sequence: TGTGCCAGCATCGGACAGGGGGCTCGAGAGACCCAGTACTTC.

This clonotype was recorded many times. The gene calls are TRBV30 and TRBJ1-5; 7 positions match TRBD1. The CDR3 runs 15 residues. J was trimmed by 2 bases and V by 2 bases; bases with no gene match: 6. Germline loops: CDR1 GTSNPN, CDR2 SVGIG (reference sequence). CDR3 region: CAWSLKGAGNQPQHF. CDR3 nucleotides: TGTGCCTGGAGTTTGAAGGGGGCGGGCAATCAGCCCCAGCATTTT.

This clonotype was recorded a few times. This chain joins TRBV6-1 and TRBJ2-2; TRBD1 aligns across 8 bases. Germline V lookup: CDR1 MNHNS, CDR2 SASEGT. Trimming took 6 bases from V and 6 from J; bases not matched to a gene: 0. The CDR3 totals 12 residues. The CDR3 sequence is CASRTGAGELFF. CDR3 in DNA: TGTGCCAGCAGGACAGGGGCCGGGGAGCTGTTTTTT.

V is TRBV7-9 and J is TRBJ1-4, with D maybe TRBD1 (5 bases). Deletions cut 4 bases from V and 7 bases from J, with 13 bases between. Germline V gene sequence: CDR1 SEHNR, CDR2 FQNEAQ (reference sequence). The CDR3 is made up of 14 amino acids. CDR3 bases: TGTGCCAGCAGCTCGTCGGGGGGGATTGAAAAACTGTTTTTT. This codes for CASSSSGGIEKLFF.

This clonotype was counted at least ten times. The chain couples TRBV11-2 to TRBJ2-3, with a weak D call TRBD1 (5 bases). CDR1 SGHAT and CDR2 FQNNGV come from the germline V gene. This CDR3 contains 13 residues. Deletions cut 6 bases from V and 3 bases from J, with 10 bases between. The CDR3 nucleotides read TGTGCCAGCAGGGGGCTTTGGACAGATACGCAGTATTTT. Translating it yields CASRGLWTDTQYF.

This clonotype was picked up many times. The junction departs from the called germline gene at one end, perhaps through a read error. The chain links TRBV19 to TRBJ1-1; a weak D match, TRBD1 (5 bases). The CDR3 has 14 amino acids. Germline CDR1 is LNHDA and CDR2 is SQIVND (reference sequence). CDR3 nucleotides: TGTGCCAGCAGTATTGGGACGGTGAACACTGAAGCTTTCTTT. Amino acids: CASSIGTVNTEAFF.

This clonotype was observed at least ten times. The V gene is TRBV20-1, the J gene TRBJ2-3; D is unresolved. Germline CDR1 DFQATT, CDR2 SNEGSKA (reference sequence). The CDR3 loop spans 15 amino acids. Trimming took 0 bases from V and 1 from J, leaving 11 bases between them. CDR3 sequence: CSARDNRLRTDTQYF. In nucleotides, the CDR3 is TGCAGTGCTAGAGATAACCGACTCCGCACAGATACGCAGTATTTT.

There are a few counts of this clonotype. The CDR3 sequence: CASSEAFGGFNYGYTF. DNA of the CDR3: TGTGCCAGCAGTGAAGCGTTTGGCGGATTTAACTATGGCTACACCTTC. The chain has TRBV6-1 and TRBJ1-2; D is uncertain. The CDR3 totals 16 residues. Germline-derived CDR1 and CDR2 are MNHNS and SASEGT. The V end was cut by 0 bases, the J end by 1 base, with 12 bases between.

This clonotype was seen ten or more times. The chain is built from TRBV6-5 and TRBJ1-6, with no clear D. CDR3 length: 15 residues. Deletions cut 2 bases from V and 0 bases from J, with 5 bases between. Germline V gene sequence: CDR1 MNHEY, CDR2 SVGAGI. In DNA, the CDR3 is TGTGCCAGCAGTTACGAGGGCTCCTATAATTCACCCCTCCACTTT. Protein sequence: CASSYEGSYNSPLHF.

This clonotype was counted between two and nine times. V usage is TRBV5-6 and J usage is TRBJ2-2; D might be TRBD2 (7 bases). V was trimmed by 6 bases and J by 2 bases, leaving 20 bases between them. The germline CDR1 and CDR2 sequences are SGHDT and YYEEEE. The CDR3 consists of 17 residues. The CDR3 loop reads CASIDWGGRGNTGELFF. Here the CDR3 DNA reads TGTGCCAGCATCGACTGGGGGGGGCGCGGAAACACCGGGGAGCTGTTTTTT.

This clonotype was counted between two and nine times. For the CDR3, the DNA is TGCAGTCTTAGGACGGGGCTAGCGGGAGTTCATAGGACAGATACGCAGTATTTT. It specifies CSLRTGLAGVHRTDTQYF. The J gene is TRBJ2-3, the V gene TRBV20-1, with 10 bases lining up with TRBD2. J was trimmed by 3 bases and V by 8 bases; bases with no gene match: 20. The CDR3 loop spans 18 amino acids. Germline CDR1 reads DFQATT; CDR2 reads SNEGSKA (reference sequence).